These 28 T cell receptor beta chains were all obtained from the same sample, sequenced in a study of PD-1 blockade in classical Hodgkin lymphoma. Assay used: immunoSEQ multiplex PCR; TCRdb lists only in-frame clones, some missing. The sample carries over 25,000 clones, roughly nine tenths recorded once. Time point given: newly diagnosed, previously untreated cHL patient sample. Magnetic negative selection was used to purify CD4+ T cells from thawed PBMCs. The material sequenced was CD4+ T cells from blood. These receptors were taken from a human donor with classical Hodgkin lymphoma.

The J gene is TRBJ2-7, the V gene TRBV7-2, with D perhaps matching TRBD1 (6 bases). V dropped 1 base and J dropped 1 base, with 8 bases sitting between them. Germline values: CDR1 SGHTA, CDR2 FQGNSA. This CDR3 is built from 14 residues. CDR3 sequence: CASSLGGQSYEQYF. DNA for the CDR3: TGTGCCAGCAGCTTAGGCGGACAGTCCTACGAGCAGTACTTC.

This chain connects TRBV7-3 to TRBJ2-3; 9 nucleotides agree with TRBD2. The V and J ends lost 5 bases and 2 bases, in that order; junction bases with no gene match: 5. Germline loops: CDR1 SGHTA, CDR2 FQGTGA. This CDR3 has 15 residues. The CDR3 coding sequence is TGTGCCAGCAGCCCACCTAGCGGGAACACAGATACGCAGTATTTT. It encodes CASSPPSGNTDTQYF.

The chain recombines TRBV4-1 with TRBJ2-7, with 7 bases that match TRBD2. The V gene end was trimmed by 5 bases and the J gene end by 6 bases; junction bases not matched to a gene: 10. The V gene's germline CDR1 is MGHRA and CDR2 YSYEKL. The CDR3 length is 14 residues. This CDR3 reads CASSASGFLGEQYF. CDR3 coding DNA: TGCGCCAGCAGCGCTAGCGGCTTCCTAGGCGAGCAGTACTTC.

The chain couples TRBV28 to TRBJ2-7, with TRBD1 as a possible D gene (5 bases). The CDR3 loop spans 13 amino acids. The germline gives CDR1 MDHEN, CDR2 SYDVKM. Trimming removed 2 bases from V and 1 base from J, with 6 bases in between. Here the CDR3 DNA reads TGTGCCAGCAGTTTACAGGGATCCTACGAGCAGTACTTC. It specifies CASSLQGSYEQYF.

This chain uses TRBV4-1 with TRBJ2-5, with 7 bases identical to TRBD2. The DNA matches TRBJ2-7 better at its end, which makes the J call doubtful. Germline CDR1 is MGHRA and CDR2 is YSYEKL. The CDR3 totals 17 residues. CDR3 sequence (DNA): TGCGCCAGCAGCCAGAGCAGCCTCGGACTAGTAGTTTACGAGCAGTACTTC. This codes for CASSQSSLGLVVYEQYF.

In its sample, this clone was seen once. The chain couples TRBV7-2 to TRBJ2-3, with D possibly TRBD2 on 5 matching bases. Trimming cost V 8 bases and J 2 bases, with 17 bases left between them. The CDR3 runs 15 residues. The V gene's germline CDR1 is SGHTA and CDR2 FQGNSA. The CDR3 region has the DNA TGTGCCAGCCATGGCGGCGGGCCATTCACAGATACGCAGTATTTT. Translation gives CASHGGGPFTDTQYF.

The chain is built from TRBV2 and TRBJ1-2; D uncertain. CDR1 and CDR2 from the germline V gene are SNHLY and FYNNEI. With 5 bases removed from V and 6 bases from J, the gap between germline ends came to 10 bases. The CDR3 length is 12 residues. CDR3 DNA: TGTGCCAGCAGTCGCGGGTGGGATGGCTACACCTTC. Its translation is CASSRGWDGYTF.

V gene TRBV10-2 combines with J gene TRBJ2-7; 9 nucleotides match TRBD2. The germline gives CDR1 WSHSY, CDR2 SAAADI. The J segment lost 3 bases and the V segment lost 0 bases, leaving 9 bases of the junction unmatched. The CDR3 consists of 17 residues. The CDR3 spells CASSESIGSGSSYEQYF. The DNA for the CDR3 is TGCGCCAGCAGTGAGTCGATCGGTAGCGGGAGTAGCTACGAGCAGTACTTC.

J is TRBJ2-5 and V is TRBV28; 10 bases line up with TRBD1. Germline assignment: CDR1 MDHEN and CDR2 SYDVKM. The CDR3 loop spans 14 amino acids. V lost 4 bases, J lost 4 bases, and 3 bases stayed unmatched. The CDR3 DNA is TGTGCCAGCAGTTCGACAGGGGGCAGAGAGACCCAGTACTTC. Protein sequence: CASSSTGGRETQYF.

This clone has just one count. This sequence joins TRBV6-5 and TRBJ1-1; tentatively, D is TRBD1 (6 bases). Germline values: CDR1 MNHEY, CDR2 SVGAGI. Trimming took off 0 bases at V and 8 bases at J, with 10 bases between the two ends. The CDR3 runs 13 residues. The CDR3, as DNA: TGTGCCAGCAGTTACTCGGGAGACAGGGAAGCTTTCTTT. This translates into CASSYSGDREAFF.

V gene TRBV27 combines with J gene TRBJ1-3; no firm D call. Germline lookup yields CDR1 MNHEY and CDR2 SMNVEV (reference sequence). The ends were cut back, 2 bases at V and 2 bases at J, with 4 bases in the middle. The CDR3 spans 13 residues. CDR3 coding DNA: TGTGCCAGCAGTTTACTTGCTGGAAACACCATATATTTT. Its protein is CASSLLAGNTIYF.

This clone is a singleton in its sample. The V and J genes are TRBV5-1 and TRBJ2-7; 12 nucleotides agree with TRBD2. The ends lost 4 bases at V and 4 bases at J; junction bases unmatched: 9. The CDR3 has 16 residues. The germline V gene encodes CDR1 SGHRS and CDR2 YFSETQ. Written as DNA, the CDR3 is TGCGCCAGCAGCGCAGGACTAGCGGGAATCTCGTACGAGCAGTACTTC. Amino acids: CASSAGLAGISYEQYF.

V is TRBV7-9 and J is TRBJ2-7; 7 bases agree with TRBD1. CDR3 length equals 15 residues. With 2 bases clipped from V and 9 bases from J, the junction kept 13 bases outside the gene matches. Germline-derived CDR1 and CDR2 are SEHNR and FQNEAQ (reference sequence). The CDR3 DNA reads TGTGCCAGCAGCTTAACACCGGGACAGCAAGCTGGGCAGTACTTC. Translated: CASSLTPGQQAGQYF.

This CDR3 is CASRPLKKRELGNEQFF. The CDR3 nucleotides read TGTGCCAGCAGACCGCTAAAAAAGCGGGAGCTGGGTAATGAGCAGTTCTTC. The genes are TRBV7-8 and TRBJ2-1, with TRBD2 identical over 8 bases. The germline gives CDR1 SGHVS, CDR2 FQNEAQ. J gave up 7 bases and V 6 bases, and 17 bases lay outside the gene matches. The CDR3 runs 17 residues. The full variable domain, completed using reference TRBV7-8 and TRBJ2-1, is GAGVSQSPRYKVAKRGQDVALRCDPISGHVSLFWYQQALGQGPEFLTYFQNEAQLDKSGLPSDRFFAERPEGSVSTLKIQRTQQEDSAVYLCASRPLKKRELGNEQFFGPGTRLTVL.

The chain combines TRBV5-6 with TRBJ1-2; TRBD1 agrees at 7 bases. Looked up from germline, CDR1 is SGHDT and CDR2 is YYEEEE. The CDR3 length is 15 residues. V lost 0 bases to trimming and J lost 4 bases; unmatched junction nucleotides: 6. In DNA form, the CDR3 reads TGTGCCAGCAGCTTGGCCGGCCAGGGGGTCTATGGCTACACCTTC. Amino acids: CASSLAGQGVYGYTF.

The rearrangement links TRBV7-6 to TRBJ1-1; 10 nucleotides match TRBD1. J was trimmed by 2 bases and V by 5 bases; bases with no gene match: 5. In germline, CDR1 is SGHVS, CDR2 FNYEAQ. The CDR3 runs 15 residues. CDR3 loop: CASSVRDRGNTEAFF. The CDR3 nucleotides are TGTGCCAGCAGCGTCCGGGACAGGGGCAACACTGAAGCTTTCTTT.

This clone appeared a single time. The rearrangement links TRBV5-1 to TRBJ1-2; maybe TRBD1 (5 bases). Trimming cost V 6 bases and J 1 base, with 19 bases left between them. This CDR3 has 16 residues. Germline-derived CDR1 and CDR2 are SGHRS and YFSETQ. The CDR3 is CASNLLGTPDNYGYTF. As DNA, the CDR3 is TGCGCCAGCAACCTACTCGGGACCCCGGATAACTATGGCTACACCTTC.

The rearrangement uses TRBV10-3 and TRBJ1-2; 9 bases are a match to TRBD1. With V trimmed by 6 bases and J by 8 bases, 4 bases remained unmatched. The length of the CDR3 is 12 residues. Germline V gene lookup returns CDR1 ENHRY and CDR2 SYGVKD. CDR3 sequence reads: CAISGQGSGYTF. The CDR3 region has the DNA TGTGCCATCAGCGGACAGGGGAGCGGCTACACCTTC.

The chain recombines TRBV19 with TRBJ1-1; 7 positions agree with TRBD1. Germline trimming cut 4 bases from V and 5 bases from J; bases unmatched to any gene: 4. CDR3 size: 13 residues. Per germline, CDR1 LNHDA and CDR2 SQIVND (reference sequence). The CDR3 bases are TGTGCCAGTAGTAGCCAGACAGGGACTGAAGCTTTCTTT. Translation: CASSSQTGTEAFF.

This chain links TRBV20-1 with TRBJ2-3; D is unclear. From germline, CDR1 is DFQATT and CDR2 SNEGSKA (reference sequence). This CDR3 has 11 residues. V was shortened by 3 bases and J by 9 bases, with 10 bases between the two germline ends. CDR3 nucleotide sequence: TGCAGTGCTAGGCCTCAGAGAACGCAGTATTTT. The encoded protein is CSARPQRTQYF.

The chain combines TRBV7-9 with TRBJ2-3; perhaps TRBD2 as D (7 bases). Germline lookup yields CDR1 SEHNR and CDR2 FQNEAQ (reference sequence). Trimming removed 4 bases from V and 1 base from J, with 15 bases in between. The CDR3 is 16 residues long. In DNA form, the CDR3 reads TGTGCCAGCAGCTCAAGGGGGGGGGCCGGCACAGATACGCAGTATTTT. Residues: CASSSRGGAGTDTQYF.

The chain employs TRBV5-4 and TRBJ1-1; D gene uncertain. The length of the CDR3 is 14 residues. The germline gives CDR1 SGHNT, CDR2 YYREEE (reference sequence). Between the trimmed V and J ends, which lost 1 base and 2 bases, there was a span of 9 bases. The CDR3 is CASSLYPANTEAFF. CDR3 in DNA: TGTGCCAGCAGCTTGTATCCAGCAAACACTGAAGCTTTCTTT.

J is TRBJ2-3 and V is TRBV19; D remains unclear. Trimming took 2 bases from V and 2 from J, leaving 5 bases between them. The CDR3 contains 13 residues. CDR1 is LNHDA, CDR2 SQIVND, per germline (reference sequence). This CDR3 reads CASSIQDTDTQYF. In nucleotides, the CDR3 is TGTGCCAGTAGTATACAGGACACAGATACGCAGTATTTT.

CDR3 nucleotide sequence: TGCGCCAGCAGCTTGGACACCTACTACGAGCAGTACTTC. Its translation is CASSLDTYYEQYF. This rearrangement joins TRBV5-1 to TRBJ2-7, with unresolved D. V lost 0 bases and J 3 bases, leaving 7 bases between the germline ends. Germline V lookup: CDR1 SGHRS, CDR2 YFSETQ. The CDR3 covers 13 residues.

This rearrangement joins TRBV19 to TRBJ1-2; D gene ambiguous. V was pared by 0 bases and J by 8 bases, with 22 bases between. CDR3 length: 17 residues. The germline V gene has CDR1 LNHDA and CDR2 SQIVND (reference sequence). CDR3 nucleotides: TGTGCCAGTAGTATAGATACGGTCCTCGGGGTAACTGCCGGCTACACCTTC. Translating it yields CASSIDTVLGVTAGYTF. The full variable domain, in which reference TRBV19 and TRBJ1-2 provide the parts outside the CDR3, is DGGITQSPKYLFRKEGQNVTLSCEQNLNHDAMYWYRQDPGQGLRLIYYSQIVNDFQKGDIAEGYSVSREKKESFPLTVTSAQKNPTAFYLCASSIDTVLGVTAGYTFGSGTRLTVV.

J is TRBJ2-2 and V is TRBV5-4, with 7 bases aligning to TRBD2. V gave up 4 bases and J gave up 1 base; unmatched junction bases: 13. The germline gives CDR1 SGHNT, CDR2 YYREEE (reference sequence). The CDR3 runs to 18 residues. CDR3 loop: CASSPGPSGPLNTGELFF. CDR3 sequence (DNA): TGTGCCAGCAGCCCGGGACCTAGCGGCCCTCTGAACACCGGGGAGCTGTTTTTT.

The chain uses TRBV19 and TRBJ2-7; TRBD1 aligns across 7 bases. The CDR3 is made up of 15 amino acids. Trimming cost V 3 bases and J 6 bases; bases outside gene matches: 11. CDR1 and CDR2 from the germline V gene are LNHDA and SQIVND (reference sequence). The CDR3 DNA is TGTGCCAGTAGTATTAGGAGACAGGGAAGGGTCGAGCAGTACTTC. This gives the protein CASSIRRQGRVEQYF.

The V gene is TRBV2, the J gene TRBJ1-1; TRBD1 agrees at 9 bases. Germline CDR1 SNHLY, CDR2 FYNNEI. Trimming removed 8 bases from V and 1 base from J; junction bases left unmatched: 5. This CDR3 is 14 amino acids long. The DNA for the CDR3 is TGTGCCAGCGGAAAGGACAGGGGGAACACTGAAGCTTTCTTT. This sequence encodes CASGKDRGNTEAFF.